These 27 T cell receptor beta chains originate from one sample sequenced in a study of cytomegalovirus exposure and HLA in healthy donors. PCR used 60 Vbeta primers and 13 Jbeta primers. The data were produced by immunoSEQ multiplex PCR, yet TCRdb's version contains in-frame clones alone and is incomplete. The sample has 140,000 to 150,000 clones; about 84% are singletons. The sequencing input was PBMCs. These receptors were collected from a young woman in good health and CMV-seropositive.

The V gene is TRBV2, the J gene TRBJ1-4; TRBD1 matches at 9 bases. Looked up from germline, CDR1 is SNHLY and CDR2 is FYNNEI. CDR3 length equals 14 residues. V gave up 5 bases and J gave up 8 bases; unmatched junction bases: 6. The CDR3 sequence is CASSLDRGYEKLFF. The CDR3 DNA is TGTGCCAGCAGTTTGGACAGGGGTTACGAAAAACTGTTTTTT.

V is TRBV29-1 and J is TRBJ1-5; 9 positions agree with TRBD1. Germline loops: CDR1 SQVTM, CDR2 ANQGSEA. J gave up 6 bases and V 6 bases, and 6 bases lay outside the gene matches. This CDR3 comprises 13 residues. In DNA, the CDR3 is TGCAGCGTGGGACAGGGTGGGGTTCAGCCCCAGCATTTT. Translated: CSVGQGGVQPQHF.

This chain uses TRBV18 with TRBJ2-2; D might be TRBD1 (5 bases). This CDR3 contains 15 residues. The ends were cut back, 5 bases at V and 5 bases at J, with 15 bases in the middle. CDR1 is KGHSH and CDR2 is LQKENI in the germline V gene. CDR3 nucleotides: TGTGCCAGCTCATCGACAGCCGCTTCGACCGGGGAGCTGTTTTTT. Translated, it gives CASSSTAASTGELFF.

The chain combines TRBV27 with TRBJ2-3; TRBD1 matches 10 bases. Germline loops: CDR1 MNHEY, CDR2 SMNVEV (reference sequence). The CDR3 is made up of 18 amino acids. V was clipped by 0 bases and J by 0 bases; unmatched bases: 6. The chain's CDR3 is CASSLSYGTGASTDTQYF. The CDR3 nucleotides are TGTGCCAGCAGTTTATCGTACGGGACAGGGGCTAGCACAGATACGCAGTATTTT.

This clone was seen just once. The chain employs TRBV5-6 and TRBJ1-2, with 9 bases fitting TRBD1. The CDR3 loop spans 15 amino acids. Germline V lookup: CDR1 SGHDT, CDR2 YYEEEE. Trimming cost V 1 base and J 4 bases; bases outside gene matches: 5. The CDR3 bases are TGTGCCAGCAGCTTGTCCGGGACAGGGACCTATGGCTACACCTTC. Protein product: CASSLSGTGTYGYTF.

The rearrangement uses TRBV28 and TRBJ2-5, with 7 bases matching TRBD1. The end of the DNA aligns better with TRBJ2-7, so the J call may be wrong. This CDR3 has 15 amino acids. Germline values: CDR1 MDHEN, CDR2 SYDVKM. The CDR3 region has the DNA TGTGCCAGCAGTTCAACGGACACAGGGGAGTACGAGCAGTACTTC. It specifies CASSSTDTGEYEQYF.

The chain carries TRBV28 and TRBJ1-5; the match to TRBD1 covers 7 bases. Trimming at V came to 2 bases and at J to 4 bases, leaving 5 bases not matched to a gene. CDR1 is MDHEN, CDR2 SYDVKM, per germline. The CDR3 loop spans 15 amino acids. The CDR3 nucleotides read TGTGCCAGCAGTTTAGGTGACAGGGCAAATCAGCCCCAGCATTTT. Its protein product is CASSLGDRANQPQHF.

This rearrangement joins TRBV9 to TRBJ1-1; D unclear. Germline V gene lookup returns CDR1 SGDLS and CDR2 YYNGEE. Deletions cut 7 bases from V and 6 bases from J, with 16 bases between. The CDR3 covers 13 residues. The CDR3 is CASQRADSAEAFF. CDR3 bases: TGTGCCAGCCAAAGGGCGGATAGCGCTGAAGCTTTCTTT.

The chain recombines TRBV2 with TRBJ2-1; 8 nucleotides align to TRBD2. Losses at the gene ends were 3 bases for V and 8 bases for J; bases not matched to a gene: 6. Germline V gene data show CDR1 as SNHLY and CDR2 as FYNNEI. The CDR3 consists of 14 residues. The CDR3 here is CASSERGGFYEQFF. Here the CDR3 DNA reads TGTGCCAGCAGTGAGCGCGGGGGGTTCTATGAGCAGTTCTTC.

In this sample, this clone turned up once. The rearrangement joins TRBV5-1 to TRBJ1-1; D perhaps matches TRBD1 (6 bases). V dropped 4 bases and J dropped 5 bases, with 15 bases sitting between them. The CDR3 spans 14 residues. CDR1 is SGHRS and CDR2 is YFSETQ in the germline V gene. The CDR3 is CASSLLQGGTEAFF. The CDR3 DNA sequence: TGCGCCAGCAGCCTCTTACAGGGTGGTACTGAAGCTTTCTTT.

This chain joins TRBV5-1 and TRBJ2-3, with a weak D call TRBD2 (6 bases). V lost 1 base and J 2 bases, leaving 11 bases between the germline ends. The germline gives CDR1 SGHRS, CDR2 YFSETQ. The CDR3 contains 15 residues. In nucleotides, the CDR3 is TGCGCCAGCAGCTTGAGCGGGTCTTTCACAGATACGCAGTATTTT. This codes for CASSLSGSFTDTQYF. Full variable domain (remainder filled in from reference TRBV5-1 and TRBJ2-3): KAGVTQTPRYLIKTRGQQVTLSCSPISGHRSVSWYQQTPGQGLQFLFEYFSETQRNKGNFPGRFSGRQFSNSRSEMNVSTLELGDSALYLCASSLSGSFTDTQYFGPGTRLTVL.

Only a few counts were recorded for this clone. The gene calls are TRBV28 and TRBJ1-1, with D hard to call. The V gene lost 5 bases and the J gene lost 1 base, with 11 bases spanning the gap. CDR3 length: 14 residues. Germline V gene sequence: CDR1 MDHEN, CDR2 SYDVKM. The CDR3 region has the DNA TGTGCCAGCAGTCCTGAGGGTAAGAACACTGAAGCTTTCTTT. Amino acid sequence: CASSPEGKNTEAFF. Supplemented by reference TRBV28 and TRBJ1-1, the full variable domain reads DVKVTQSSRYLVKRTGEKVFLECVQDMDHENMFWYRQDPGLGLRLIYFSYDVKMKEKGDIPEGYSVSREKKERFSLILESASTNQTSMYLCASSPEGKNTEAFFGQGTRLTVV.

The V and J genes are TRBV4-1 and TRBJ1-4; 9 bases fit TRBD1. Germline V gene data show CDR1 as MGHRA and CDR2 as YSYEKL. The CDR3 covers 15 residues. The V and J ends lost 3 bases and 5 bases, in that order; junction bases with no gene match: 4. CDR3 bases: TGCGCCAGCAGCCAGGGGACAGGGCCGAATGAAAAACTGTTTTTT. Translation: CASSQGTGPNEKLFF.

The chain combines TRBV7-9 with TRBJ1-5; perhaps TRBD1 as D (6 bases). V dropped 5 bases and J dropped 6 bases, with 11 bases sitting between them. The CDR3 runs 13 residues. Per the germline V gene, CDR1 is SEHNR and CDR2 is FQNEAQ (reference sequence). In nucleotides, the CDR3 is TGTGCCAGCAGCCAATTAGGGGGTCAGCCCCAGCATTTT. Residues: CASSQLGGQPQHF.

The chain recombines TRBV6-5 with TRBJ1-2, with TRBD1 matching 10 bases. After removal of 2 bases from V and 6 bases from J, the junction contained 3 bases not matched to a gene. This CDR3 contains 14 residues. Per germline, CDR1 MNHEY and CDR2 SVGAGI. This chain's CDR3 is CASSYGTGVHGYTF. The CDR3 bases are TGTGCCAGCAGTTACGGGACAGGGGTTCATGGCTACACCTTC.

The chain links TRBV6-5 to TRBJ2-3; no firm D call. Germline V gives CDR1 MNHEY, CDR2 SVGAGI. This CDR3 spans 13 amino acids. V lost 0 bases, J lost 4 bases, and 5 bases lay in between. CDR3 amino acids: CASSYSESDTQYF. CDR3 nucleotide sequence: TGTGCCAGCAGTTACTCGGAGTCAGATACGCAGTATTTT.

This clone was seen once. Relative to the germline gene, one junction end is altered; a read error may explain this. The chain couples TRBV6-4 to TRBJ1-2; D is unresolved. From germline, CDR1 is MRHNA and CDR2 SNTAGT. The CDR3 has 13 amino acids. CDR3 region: CASSATSGYVYTF. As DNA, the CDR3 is TGTGCCAGCAGTGCGACTTCTGGCTATGTCTACACCTTC.

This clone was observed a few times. The CDR3, as DNA: TGTGCCAGCAGTCTAGCGGGGGTGTACGAGCAGTACTTC. This gives the protein CASSLAGVYEQYF. V and J are TRBV2 and TRBJ2-7, with 10 bases that match TRBD2. The CDR3 spans 13 residues. Germline trimming cut 5 bases from V and 4 bases from J; bases unmatched to any gene: 2. Germline-derived CDR1 and CDR2 are SNHLY and FYNNEI. Together with reference TRBV2 and TRBJ2-7, the CDR3 gives the full variable domain: EPEVTQTPSHQVTQMGQEVILRCVPISNHLYFYWYRQILGQKVEFLVSFYNNEISEKSEIFDDQFSVERPDGSNFTLKIRSTKLEDSAMYFCASSLAGVYEQYFGPGTRLTVT.

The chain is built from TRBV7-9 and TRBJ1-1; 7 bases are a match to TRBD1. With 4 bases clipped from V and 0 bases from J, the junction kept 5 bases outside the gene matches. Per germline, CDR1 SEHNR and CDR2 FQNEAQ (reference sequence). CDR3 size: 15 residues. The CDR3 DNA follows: TGTGCCAGCAGCTCACGGGACAGTCTGAACACTGAAGCTTTCTTT. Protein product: CASSSRDSLNTEAFF.

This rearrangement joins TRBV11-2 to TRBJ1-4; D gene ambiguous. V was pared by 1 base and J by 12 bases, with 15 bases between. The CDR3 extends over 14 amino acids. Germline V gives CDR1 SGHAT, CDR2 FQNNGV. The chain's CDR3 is CASSLATGKQELFF. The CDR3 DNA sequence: TGTGCCAGCAGCTTAGCTACCGGGAAGCAGGAACTGTTTTTT.

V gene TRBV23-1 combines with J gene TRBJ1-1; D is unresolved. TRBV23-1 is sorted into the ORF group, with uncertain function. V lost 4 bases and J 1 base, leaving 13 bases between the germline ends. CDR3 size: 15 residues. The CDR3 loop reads CASSLTGIANTEAFF. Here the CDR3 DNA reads TGCGCCAGCAGTCTAACGGGTATTGCGAACACTGAAGCTTTCTTT.

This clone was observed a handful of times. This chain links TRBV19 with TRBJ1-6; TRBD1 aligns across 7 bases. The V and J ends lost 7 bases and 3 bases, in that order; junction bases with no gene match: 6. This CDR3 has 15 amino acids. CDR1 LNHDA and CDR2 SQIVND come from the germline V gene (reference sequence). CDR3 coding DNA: TGTGCCAGTACTCGGGACAGTCTCTATAATTCACCCCTCCACTTT. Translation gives CASTRDSLYNSPLHF.

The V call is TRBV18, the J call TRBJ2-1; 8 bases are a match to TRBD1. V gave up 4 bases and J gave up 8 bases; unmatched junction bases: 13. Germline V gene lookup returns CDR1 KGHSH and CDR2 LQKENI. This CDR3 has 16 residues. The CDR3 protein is CASSQQGAVSADEQFF. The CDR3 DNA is TGTGCCAGCTCACAGCAGGGGGCGGTTTCCGCGGATGAGCAGTTCTTC.

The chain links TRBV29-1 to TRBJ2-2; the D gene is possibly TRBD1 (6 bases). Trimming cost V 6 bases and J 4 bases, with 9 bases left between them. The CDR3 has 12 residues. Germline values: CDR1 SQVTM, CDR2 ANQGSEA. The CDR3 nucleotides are TGCAGCGTCGGCAGGGGCACCGGGGAGCTGTTTTTT. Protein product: CSVGRGTGELFF.

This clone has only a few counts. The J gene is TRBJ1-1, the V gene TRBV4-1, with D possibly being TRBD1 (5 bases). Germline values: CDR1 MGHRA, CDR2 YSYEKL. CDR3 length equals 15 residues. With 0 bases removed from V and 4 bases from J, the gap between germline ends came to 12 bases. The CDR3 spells CASSQEGGASTEAFF. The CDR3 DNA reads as TGCGCCAGCAGCCAAGAAGGAGGGGCGAGCACTGAAGCTTTCTTT.

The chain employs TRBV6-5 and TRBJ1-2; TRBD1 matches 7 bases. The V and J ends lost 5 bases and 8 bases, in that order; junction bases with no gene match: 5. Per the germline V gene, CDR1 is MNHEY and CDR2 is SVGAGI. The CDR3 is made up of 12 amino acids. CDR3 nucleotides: TGTGCCAGCAGTGACAGGGCCGGGGGCTACACCTTC. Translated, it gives CASSDRAGGYTF.

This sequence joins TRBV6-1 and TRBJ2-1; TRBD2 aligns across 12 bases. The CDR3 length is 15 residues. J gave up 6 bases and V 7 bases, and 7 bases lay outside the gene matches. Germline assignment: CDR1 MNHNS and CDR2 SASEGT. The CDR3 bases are TGTGCCAGCAATCATCTAGCGGGGGGGCGCAATGAGCAGTTCTTC. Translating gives CASNHLAGGRNEQFF.